This TCR beta chain was identified in a study of shared clonotypes between healthy human individuals. About the study: Per donor, three plates held CD4 naive cells, three held CD4 memory, two held CD8 naive and one held CD8 memory.

Assay execution took place at the deep level. The data were produced by immunoSEQ multiplex PCR, yet TCRdb's version contains in-frame clones alone and is incomplete. This sample has some 2,400,000 clones, with around 95% found just once. A word on this clone: Its antigen is unidentified.

Study outcomes and limitations: Naive subsets typically showed greater estimated richness than memory subsets. Represented genetic and exposure-history diversity was restricted by having few donors.

The germline gives CDR1 MNHNS, CDR2 SASEGT. V shed 3 bases and J 2 bases; nucleotides not matched to a gene: 10. CDR3 length: 16 amino acids. What was sequenced was naive CD4+ T cells sorted from blood. Documented subset: CD45RA+ positively selected. The chain employs TRBV6-1 and TRBJ2-7; 7 bases line up with TRBD1. The receptor was isolated from a man between 18 and 35 years old in good health. CDR3 amino acids: CASSDPNRQGAYEQYF. CDR3 DNA sequence: TGTGCCAGCAGTGACCCAAATCGACAGGGCGCCTACGAGCAGTACTTC.